This passage covers 21 T cell receptor beta chains from one sample sequenced in a study of shared clonotypes between healthy human individuals. The repertoire was sequenced with immunoSEQ multiplex PCR; TCRdb's copy has only in-frame clones and lacks some. In the table there are 700,000 or so clones, about three quarters of which are singletons. Sequenced sample: memory CD4+ T cells sorted from blood. Subset defined: CD45RA-negative fraction. These receptors came from a woman aged 25 to 39 in good health.

V is TRBV6-5 and J is TRBJ1-4; the match to TRBD1 covers 11 bases. The V segment lost 4 bases and the J segment 10 bases; nucleotides outside the gene matches: 5. CDR3 size: 14 residues. The germline V gene encodes CDR1 MNHEY and CDR2 SVGAGI. The CDR3 reads CASSSPGTGGKLFF. The DNA for the CDR3 is TGTGCCAGCAGTTCTCCCGGGACAGGGGGAAAACTGTTTTTT.

V gene TRBV19 combines with J gene TRBJ2-2; D is undetermined. This CDR3 has 13 residues. Per the germline V gene, CDR1 is LNHDA and CDR2 is SQIVND (reference sequence). V gave up 3 bases and J gave up 4 bases, with 6 bases separating them. CDR3 sequence (DNA): TGTGCCAGTAGTATCGGTGTCACCGGGGAGCTGTTTTTT. Protein product: CASSIGVTGELFF. The full variable domain, in which reference TRBV19 and TRBJ2-2 provide the parts outside the CDR3, is DGGITQSPKYLFRKEGQNVTLSCEQNLNHDAMYWYRQDPGQGLRLIYYSQIVNDFQKGDIAEGYSVSREKKESFPLTVTSAQKNPTAFYLCASSIGVTGELFFGEGSRLTVL.

The rearrangement links TRBV5-4 to TRBJ2-7; 10 nucleotides align to TRBD1. The V gene's germline CDR1 is SGHNT and CDR2 YYREEE (reference sequence). The ends lost 4 bases at V and 6 bases at J; junction bases unmatched: 10. CDR3 length: 15 residues. The CDR3 bases are TGTGCCAGCAGCCCAGGGGACAGGGGAAGGCGCGAGCAGTACTTC. Protein product: CASSPGDRGRREQYF.

The chain carries TRBV5-6 and TRBJ1-2, with 12 bases lining up with TRBD1. Germline-derived CDR1 and CDR2 are SGHDT and YYEEEE. This CDR3 has 16 residues. J lost 3 bases, V lost 2 bases, and 5 bases had no gene match. CDR3 coding DNA: TGTGCCAGCAGCTTTGTTGGGACAGGGGGCGACTATGGCTACACCTTC. Protein: CASSFVGTGGDYGYTF.

V is TRBV6-1 and J is TRBJ1-5; no definite D call. The length of the CDR3 is 16 residues. The germline V and J ends were trimmed by 2 bases and 1 base, with 12 bases remaining between them. From germline, CDR1 is MNHNS and CDR2 SASEGT. DNA of the CDR3: TGTGCCAGCAGTGAACAGCTCCCTCCGAGCAATCAGCCCCAGCATTTT. It translates to CASSEQLPPSNQPQHF.

V usage is TRBV29-1 and J usage is TRBJ1-5; D is unclear. This CDR3 has 12 residues. Between the trimmed V and J ends, which lost 5 bases and 1 base, there was a span of 6 bases. The germline V gene has CDR1 SQVTM and CDR2 ANQGSEA. The CDR3 nucleotides are TGCAGCGTTCAGTGGAGCAATCAGCCCCAGCATTTT. Its protein product is CSVQWSNQPQHF. Variable domain in full (rest from reference TRBV29-1 and TRBJ1-5): SAVISQKPSRDICQRGTSLTIQCQVDSQVTMMFWYRQQPGQSLTLIATANQGSEATYESGFVIDKFPISRPNLTFSTLTVSNMSPEDSSIYLCSVQWSNQPQHFGDGTRLSIL.

The rearrangement links TRBV27 to TRBJ2-5, with unresolved D. V lost 3 bases to trimming and J lost 4 bases, with 12 bases between them. The CDR3 consists of 14 residues. Germline CDR1 MNHEY, CDR2 SMNVEV (reference sequence). Here the CDR3 DNA reads TGTGCCAGCAGTTTCAGACGAGACTTAGAGACCCAGTACTTC. Translated, it gives CASSFRRDLETQYF.

This clone was detected once. J is TRBJ1-1 and V is TRBV27; maybe TRBD1 (6 bases). The V gene lost 2 bases and the J gene lost 1 base, with 8 bases spanning the gap. The CDR3 has 14 amino acids. Germline values: CDR1 MNHEY, CDR2 SMNVEV (reference sequence). CDR3 in DNA: TGTGCCAGCAGTTTACTGGACAGGAACACTGAAGCTTTCTTT. Encoded protein: CASSLLDRNTEAFF.

There are a few counts of this clone. The chain is built from TRBV28 and TRBJ2-2; D gene ambiguous. V lost 6 bases and J lost 0, with 8 bases in between. The CDR3 runs to 14 residues. Per germline, CDR1 MDHEN and CDR2 SYDVKM. In DNA, the CDR3 is TGTGCCAGCAGATCCACAACGAACACCGGGGAGCTGTTTTTT. Its translation: CASRSTTNTGELFF.

The chain links TRBV6-1 to TRBJ1-1; D uncertain. The CDR3 runs to 14 residues. Germline lookup yields CDR1 MNHNS and CDR2 SASEGT. V gave up 3 bases and J gave up 4 bases, with 12 bases separating them. The CDR3 spells CASSDILWVTEAFF. CDR3 coding DNA: TGTGCCAGCAGTGATATCTTGTGGGTCACTGAAGCTTTCTTT.

The V and J genes are TRBV19 and TRBJ1-1, with unresolved D. V was clipped by 2 bases and J by 7 bases, with 14 bases between them. Germline CDR1 is LNHDA and CDR2 is SQIVND (reference sequence). The CDR3 sequence is 14 residues long. In DNA, the CDR3 is TGTGCCAGTAGTATACATAACAGCGTCAGTGAAGCTTTCTTT. This codes for CASSIHNSVSEAFF.

This sequence joins TRBV6-1 and TRBJ1-1; no firm D call. This CDR3 has 15 residues. Trimming removed 4 bases from V and 5 bases from J, with 17 bases in between. The germline V gene encodes CDR1 MNHNS and CDR2 SASEGT. The DNA for the CDR3 is TGTGCCAGCAGTGCCTGGGCAAAGCGAACGACTGAAGCTTTCTTT. Its protein is CASSAWAKRTTEAFF.

This chain connects TRBV28 to TRBJ2-3, with 10 bases aligning to TRBD2. CDR3 length: 15 amino acids. The germline V gene has CDR1 MDHEN and CDR2 SYDVKM. The junction had 6 bases not matched to a gene; V was cut back by 2 bases and J by 7 bases. The CDR3 DNA follows: TGTGCCAGCAGTTTAGGCTCTAGCGGGGGCAATACGCAGTATTTT. This gives the protein CASSLGSSGGNTQYF.

The chain is built from TRBV4-1 and TRBJ2-3, with 11 bases identical to TRBD2. The CDR3 loop spans 18 amino acids. CDR1 and CDR2 (germline): MGHRA, YSYEKL. V shed 0 bases, J shed 6 bases, and the junction held 11 bases outside the gene matches. In DNA, the CDR3 is TGCGCCAGCAGCCAAGAGACAATACTAGCGGGAGTAGAGGATACGCAGTATTTT. Amino acid sequence: CASSQETILAGVEDTQYF.

Concerning this clone itself: A single base separates this from a much larger clone, so it may be a read error. This specimen includes other DNA sequences encoding the same CDR3. The chain links TRBV2 to TRBJ2-7, with 10 nucleotides matching TRBD1. Germline V gene lookup returns CDR1 SNHLY and CDR2 FYNNEI. There are 14 residues in the CDR3. The junction had 2 bases not matched to a gene; V was cut back by 5 bases and J by 1 base. This CDR3 reads CASSRTGGSYEQYF. The CDR3 nucleotides are TGTGCCAGCAGTCGGACAGGGGGTTCCTACGAGCAGTACTTC.

The J gene is TRBJ2-7, the V gene TRBV6-5, with D maybe TRBD2 (5 bases). This CDR3 contains 14 residues. From germline, CDR1 is MNHEY and CDR2 SVGAGI. Trimming took 2 bases from V and 2 from J, leaving 10 bases between them. The CDR3 DNA is TGTGCCAGCAGTTACGGAGGCAGAACCTACGAGCAGTACTTC. Translation: CASSYGGRTYEQYF.

The rearrangement uses TRBV2 and TRBJ1-2, with D hard to call. Trimming shortened V by 4 bases and J by 2 bases, and 11 bases separated the two germline ends. Germline CDR1 SNHLY, CDR2 FYNNEI. CDR3 length: 14 amino acids. CDR3 region: CASSGGLANYGYTF. CDR3 nucleotides: TGTGCCAGCAGTGGAGGCCTCGCAAACTATGGCTACACCTTC.

Remarks on this clone: At the DNA level, this CDR3 is encoded by other sequences in the same sample as well. J is TRBJ2-3 and V is TRBV5-1, with D possibly matching TRBD1 (6 bases). V lost 3 bases and J lost 2, with 10 bases in between. The CDR3 spans 14 residues. CDR1 SGHRS and CDR2 YFSETQ come from the germline V gene. The CDR3: CASSYGTLTDTQYF. Written as DNA, the CDR3 is TGCGCCAGCAGCTATGGGACACTCACAGATACGCAGTATTTT.

The chain couples TRBV25-1 to TRBJ2-1; 10 bases fit TRBD1. Losses at the gene ends were 2 bases for V and 12 bases for J; bases not matched to a gene: 4. The CDR3 has 13 amino acids. Per the germline V gene, CDR1 is MGHDK and CDR2 is SYGVNS. CDR3 protein: CASSEPRTGGQFF. The DNA of the CDR3 is TGTGCCAGCAGTGAACCCAGGACAGGGGGGCAGTTCTTC. Combining the CDR3 with reference TRBV25-1 and TRBJ2-1 gives the whole variable domain EADIYQTPRYLVIGTGKKITLECSQTMGHDKMYWYQQDPGMELHLIHYSYGVNSTEKGDLSSESTVSRIRTEHFPLTLESARPSHTSQYLCASSEPRTGGQFFGPGTRLTVL.

The gene calls are TRBV5-1 and TRBJ2-7, with 12 bases that match TRBD2. CDR3 length equals 17 residues. Germline V gene sequence: CDR1 SGHRS, CDR2 YFSETQ. Trimming took 3 bases from V and 3 from J; bases not matched to a gene: 10. The DNA for the CDR3 is TGCGCCAGCAGCTCGACTCTAGCGGGAGGGACAGTCTACGAGCAGTACTTC. Its protein product is CASSSTLAGGTVYEQYF.

This chain joins TRBV18 and TRBJ2-7; TRBD1 matches 9 bases. Per germline, CDR1 KGHSH and CDR2 LQKENI. This CDR3 is 16 amino acids long. V shed 0 bases, J shed 5 bases, and the junction held 8 bases outside the gene matches. In DNA form, the CDR3 reads TGTGCCAGCTCACCACCGTTAGGACAGGGGCCCAACGAGCAGTACTTC. Translated, it gives CASSPPLGQGPNEQYF.